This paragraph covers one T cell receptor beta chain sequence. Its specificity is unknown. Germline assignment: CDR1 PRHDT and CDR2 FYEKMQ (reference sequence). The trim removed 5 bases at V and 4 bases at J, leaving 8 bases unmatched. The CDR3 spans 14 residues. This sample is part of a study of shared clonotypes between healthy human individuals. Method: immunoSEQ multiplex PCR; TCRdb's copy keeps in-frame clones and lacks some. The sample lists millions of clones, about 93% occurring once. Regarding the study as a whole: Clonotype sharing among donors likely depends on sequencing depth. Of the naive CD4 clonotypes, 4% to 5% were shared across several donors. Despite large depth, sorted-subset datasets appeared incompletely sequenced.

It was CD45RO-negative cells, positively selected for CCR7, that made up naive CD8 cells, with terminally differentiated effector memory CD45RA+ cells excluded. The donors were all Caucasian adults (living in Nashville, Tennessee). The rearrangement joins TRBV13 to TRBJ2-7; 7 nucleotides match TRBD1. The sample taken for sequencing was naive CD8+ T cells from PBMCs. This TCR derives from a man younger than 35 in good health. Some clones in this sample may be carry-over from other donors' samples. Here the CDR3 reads CASSPGTEAYEQYF. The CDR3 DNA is TGTGCCAGCAGCCCCGGGACAGAAGCTTACGAGCAGTACTTC. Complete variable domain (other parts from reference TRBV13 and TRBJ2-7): AAGVIQSPRHLIKEKRETATLKCYPIPRHDTVYWYQQGPGQDPQFLISFYEKMQSDKGSIPDRFSAQQFSDYHSELNMSSLELGDSALYFCASSPGTEAYEQYFGPGTRLTVT.